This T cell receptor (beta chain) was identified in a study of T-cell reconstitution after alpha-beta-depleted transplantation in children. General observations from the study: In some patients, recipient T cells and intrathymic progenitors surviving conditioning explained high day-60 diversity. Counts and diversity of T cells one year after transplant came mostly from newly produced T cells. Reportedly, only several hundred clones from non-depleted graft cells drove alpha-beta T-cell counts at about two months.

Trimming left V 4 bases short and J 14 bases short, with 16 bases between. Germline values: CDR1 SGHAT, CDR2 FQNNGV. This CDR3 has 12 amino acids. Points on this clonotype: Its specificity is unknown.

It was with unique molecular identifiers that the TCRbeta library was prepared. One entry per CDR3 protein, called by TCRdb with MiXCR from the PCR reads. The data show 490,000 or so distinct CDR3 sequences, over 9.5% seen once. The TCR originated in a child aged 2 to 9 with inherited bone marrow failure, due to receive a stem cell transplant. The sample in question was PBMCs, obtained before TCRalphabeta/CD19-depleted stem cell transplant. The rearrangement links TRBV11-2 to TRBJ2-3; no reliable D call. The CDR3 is CASSSTSPWPYF. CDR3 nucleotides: TGTGCCAGCAGCTCGACTTCCCCCTGGCCGTATTTT.